This T cell receptor beta chain was profiled in a study of OX40 agonist ivuxolimab in advanced cancers. Study as a whole: Patients received ivuxolimab, an agonistic anti-OX40 (CD134) antibody. Patients got intravenous ivuxolimab at 0.01 to 10 mg/kg every 2 weeks. Treatment received earlier with anti-PD-1, anti-PD-L1 or anti-CTLA-4 agents was allowed, and over 35% had some. Findings and limits, study-wide: Antigen targets of the expanded peripheral T cells went undetermined.

Produced via immunoSEQ multiplex PCR; TCRdb's table is partial and in-frame only. The data show tens of thousands of clones, about nine tenths seen once. Concerning this clone itself: Its specificity is not known.

CDR3 size: 15 residues. J was trimmed by 4 bases and V by 2 bases; bases with no gene match: 1. Germline V lookup: CDR1 MNHNS, CDR2 SASEGT. The sequencing here drew on CD4+ or CD8+ T cells sorted from blood, taken in a trial of the OX40 agonist ivuxolimab. The chain has TRBV6-1 and TRBJ1-5; 11 bases agree with TRBD1. This sequence was found in an adult with an advanced solid tumor such as melanoma, head and neck, liver or kidney cancer. This chain's CDR3 is CASSERDRGNQPQHF. The CDR3 bases are TGTGCCAGCAGTGAACGGGACAGGGGGAATCAGCCCCAGCATTTT.